This T cell receptor beta chain appears in the sequencing data of a study of somatic mutations in cytotoxic T cells in rheumatoid arthritis. The wider study: Several of the V beta antibody-stained T-cell populations were flow-sorted at nearly 100% purity; V beta1+ cells were among them and were sequenced for TCRB. General study results and limits: Among about 70 patients, 7 or 8 showed a largest CD8+ clone that surpassed 20% of CD8+ cells. Antigens targeted by the expanded CD8+ clones were unknown.

Each population, CD4+ and CD8+ cells, was isolated by positive magnetic bead selection and checked for purity by flow cytometry. Looked up from germline, CDR1 is MDHEN and CDR2 is SYDVKM. Between the trimmed V and J ends, which lost 2 bases and 0 bases, there was a span of 10 bases. The CDR3 has 15 residues. The assay was immunoSEQ multiplex PCR, and TCRdb's table has in-frame clones only and misses some. The sample consists of 15,000 to 20,000 clones, roughly 86% of them appearing once. Comments on this clone: The antigen remains unidentified.

Sample: CD8+ T cells sorted from blood. The receptor was isolated from a woman aged 50 to 65 with rheumatoid arthritis. The V and J genes are TRBV28 and TRBJ1-1; D gene ambiguous. CDR3 region: CASSLRSALNTEAFF. CDR3 nucleotide sequence: TGTGCCAGCAGTTTACGGTCAGCGCTGAACACTGAAGCTTTCTTT.